This TCR beta chain comes out of a study of blood T cell repertoires in COVID-19. About the research overall: Specimens from acute and convalescent COVID-19 originated in the United States, Italy and Spain. In each case, the material was cDNA or gDNA derived from T cells, B-cell-depleted T cells, or PBMCs.

As handled by the study authors: Counts of nucleated cells, estimated from reference gene primer amplification, were obtained. Assay: immunoSEQ multiplex PCR; the TCRdb copy retains only in-frame clones and omits some. For V, J and clone size, that table is used; D and trimming come from the DNA. The repertoire holds about 60,000 clones, 65% to 85% seen once, with about 5.5% in the top ten. The clonotype was recovered from a woman in her seventies with acute or convalescent COVID-19. Sequencing was carried out using peripheral blood.

Here the CDR3 reads CASSVVSTNTGELFF. The CDR3 DNA reads as TGTGCCAGCAGCGTAGTCTCTACGAACACCGGGGAGCTGTTTTTT. The V call is TRBV9, the J call TRBJ2-2; D gene uncertain. This CDR3 region has 15 residues. The V end lost 0 bases, the J end lost 0 bases, and 6 bases lay between the germline ends. Germline V lookup: CDR1 SGDLS, CDR2 YYNGEE.